Ten or more counts support the clone carrying this T cell receptor beta chain. The antigen remains undetermined. The sample originates from a study of CD8+CD57+ T cells in acquired aplastic anemia. Patients sequenced had flow cytometry evidence of CD8+CD57+ cell expansion. After removal of 2 bases from V and 5 bases from J, the junction contained 9 bases not matched to a gene. The germline V gene encodes CDR1 SGHRS and CDR2 YFSETQ. There are 15 residues in the CDR3. Study-wide results and caveats: Fewer than 30 CD8+ CDR3 sequences were shared between patients and controls.

Genomic DNA acted as the template from which TCR beta VDJ combination and CDR3 sequence profiling were carried out. TCRdb reanalysed the reads using MiXCR and keeps one entry per CDR3 protein. Among a few hundred thousand distinct CDR3 sequences listed, about a third were seen once. Sequencing used sorted CD4+, CD8+, or CD8+CD57+ T cells (not recorded which) from PBMCs. This receptor was identified in a human donor with aplastic anemia. The genes are TRBV5-1 and TRBJ2-7, with 8 bases lining up with TRBD2. The CDR3 protein is CASSLLAEALNEQYF. The CDR3 coding sequence is TGCGCCAGCAGCTTACTAGCGGAGGCCCTAAACGAGCAGTACTTC.